This TCR beta chain is from a study of cytomegalovirus exposure and HLA in healthy donors. Across the whole study: The 130 or so validation repertoires, a later analysis reported, used the same platform as the 600 to 850 repertoires from the first cohort. Study-wide results and limits: The study listed 150 to 200 cytomegalovirus-associated TCR beta chains. First-cohort TCR clusters were later found to tend to co-occur in the 130 or so validation repertoires.

About this clone itself: Its antigen is unidentified.

Germline values: CDR1 SGHNT, CDR2 YYREEE (reference sequence). There are 12 residues in the CDR3. V lost 7 bases and J lost 6, with 10 bases in between. Produced via immunoSEQ multiplex PCR; TCRdb's table is partial and in-frame only. The table has hundreds of thousands of clones, more than 75% seen once. The 120-subject validation cohort, separate from the approximately 640-subject first cohort, included the donors. The sequenced sample was PBMCs. The receptor's source is a man aged 18 to 29 in good health and CMV-seronegative. The chain links TRBV5-4 to TRBJ2-2; D is undetermined. The CDR3 DNA reads TGTGCCAGCGGCTCGGTGTCCGGGGAGCTGTTTTTT. It specifies CASGSVSGELFF.